The present T cell receptor (beta chain) was sequenced within a study of blood T cell repertoires in COVID-19. The repertoire was sequenced with immunoSEQ multiplex PCR; TCRdb's copy has only in-frame clones and lacks some. This table holds about 170,000 clones, approximately 85% found once. V shed 5 bases and J shed 0 bases, with 11 bases lying between them. CDR1 LNHDA and CDR2 SQIVND come from the germline V gene (reference sequence). The length of the CDR3 is 15 residues. The specimen sequenced was peripheral blood. This chain links TRBV19 with TRBJ1-5; D call uncertain. This clonotype was obtained from a middle-aged man who had recovered from COVID-19. The CDR3 DNA reads TGTGCCAGTAGTTTTCGAGAATATAGCAATCAGCCCCAGCATTTT. It yields the protein CASSFREYSNQPQHF.